The 21 T cell receptor beta chains given below trace back to one sample, sequenced in a study of naive and memory T cell subsets. Two oligonucleotides, mixed equimolar, formed the beta constant-region primer covering TRBC1 and TRBC2. The ligated cDNA underwent four PCR rounds using SP2 and nested alpha and beta constant-region primers. MiXCR was run by TCRdb on the UMI-ligation and nested PCR reads, yielding one entry per CDR3 protein. The sample includes tens of thousands of distinct CDR3 sequences, about 18% seen only once; the top ten take approximately 3.6%. The sample comprised effector memory CD4+ T cells from blood. Stated subset: effector memory, CD45RA- CD27-. These receptors originate from a human donor in good health.

In its sample, this clonotype was seen a few times. The rearrangement joins TRBV11-2 to TRBJ2-1, with 9 bases matching TRBD2. There are 15 residues in the CDR3. V lost 5 bases and J lost 3; bases outside the gene matches: 5. Germline V CDR1 and CDR2: SGHAT, FQNNGV. CDR3 bases: TGTGCCAGCAGCCCGGGGACTAGCAGCTACAATGAGCAGTTCTTC. This translates into CASSPGTSSYNEQFF. Filled out from reference TRBV11-2 and TRBJ2-1, the complete variable domain reads EAGVAQSPRYKIIEKRQSVAFWCNPISGHATLYWYQQILGQGPKLLIQFQNNGVVDDSQLPKDRFSAERLKGVDSTLKIQPAKLEDSAVYLCASSPGTSSYNEQFFGPGTRLTVL.

This chain uses TRBV20-1 with TRBJ2-3; no clear D gene. CDR1 is DFQATT, CDR2 SNEGSKA, per germline (reference sequence). Trimming took 3 bases from V and 7 from J, leaving 17 bases between them. The CDR3 length is 14 residues. This CDR3 reads CSASKGLNENTQYF. CDR3 sequence (DNA): TGCAGTGCTAGTAAAGGCCTTAATGAAAATACGCAGTATTTT.

This clonotype was found many times. This CDR3 reads CASRTAGSHYEQYF. The CDR3 nucleotides read TGTGCCAGCAGGACAGCGGGTTCCCATTACGAGCAGTACTTC. This rearrangement joins TRBV6-2 or TRBV6-3 to TRBJ2-7; tentative D call: TRBD2 (6 bases). The germline V gene encodes CDR1 MNHEY and CDR2 SVGEGT. Trimming shortened V by 6 bases and J by 4 bases, and 16 bases separated the two germline ends. The CDR3 is made up of 14 amino acids.

This chain joins TRBV7-9 and TRBJ2-2; D is unclear. Germline CDR1 and CDR2: SEHNR and FQNEAQ (reference sequence). V was pared by 5 bases and J by 3 bases, with 10 bases between. The CDR3 runs 14 residues. The DNA for the CDR3 is TGTGCCAGCAGCCCGGACGGATACACCGGGGAGCTGTTTTTT. The encoded protein is CASSPDGYTGELFF.

The chain uses TRBV7-9 and TRBJ2-7, with 9 bases that match TRBD1. This CDR3 contains 17 residues. The J segment lost 5 bases and the V segment lost 5 bases, leaving 16 bases of the junction unmatched. Per the germline V gene, CDR1 is SEHNR and CDR2 is FQNEAQ (reference sequence). This chain's CDR3 is CASSRQDWTGAFHEQYF. In nucleotides, the CDR3 is TGTGCCAGCAGCCGACAGGATTGGACAGGGGCCTTCCACGAGCAGTACTTC.

This clonotype was counted a few times. The rearrangement joins TRBV7-2 to TRBJ1-5; D not certain. V shed 5 bases and J shed 0 bases, with 11 bases lying between them. CDR1 and CDR2 from the germline V gene are SGHTA and FQGNSA. The CDR3 covers 15 residues. The CDR3 nucleotides are TGTGCCAGCAGCCCCTCTTTGAGTAGCAATCAGCCCCAGCATTTT. Translation: CASSPSLSSNQPQHF.

The chain carries TRBV6-1 and TRBJ1-2, with D hard to call. The germline V and J ends were trimmed by 6 bases and 8 bases, with 10 bases remaining between them. There are 11 residues in the CDR3. CDR1 is MNHNS and CDR2 is SASEGT in the germline V gene. CDR3 sequence reads: CASRESLGYTF. For the CDR3, the DNA is TGTGCCAGCAGGGAATCCTTGGGCTACACCTTC.

This clonotype was found many times. The chain is built from TRBV6-5 and TRBJ2-3; maybe TRBD2 (6 bases). Trimming removed 6 bases at V and 5 bases at J, with 15 bases between. The CDR3 covers 14 residues. CDR1 is MNHEY, CDR2 SVGAGI, per germline. CDR3 nucleotide sequence: TGTGCCAGCAGCCCAACCAGGAGGGGAGATACGCAGTATTTT. This sequence encodes CASSPTRRGDTQYF.

The table lists this clonotype with many counts. The CDR3 spells CATSDATAIQTQYF. CDR3 nucleotide sequence: TGTGCCACCAGTGATGCGACCGCGATACAGACCCAGTACTTC. The chain employs TRBV24-1 and TRBJ2-5; D uncertain. With 3 bases removed from V and 6 bases from J, the gap between germline ends came to 13 bases. The germline gives CDR1 KGHDR, CDR2 SFDVKD. The CDR3 contains 14 residues.

This rearrangement joins TRBV27 to TRBJ2-2; 10 bases agree with TRBD1. J lost 6 bases, V lost 3 bases, and 7 bases had no gene match. The V gene's germline CDR1 is MNHEY and CDR2 SMNVEV (reference sequence). The length of the CDR3 is 16 residues. The CDR3 region has the DNA TGTGCCAGCAGTTTTGGACAGGGGGAGGGATCCGGGGAGCTGTTTTTT. It yields the protein CASSFGQGEGSGELFF.

This clonotype has a handful of counts. The rearrangement joins TRBV6-5 to TRBJ1-6; D gene ambiguous. V was clipped by 2 bases and J by 7 bases, with 18 bases between them. CDR1 and CDR2 from the germline V gene are MNHEY and SVGAGI. The CDR3 contains 17 residues. The CDR3 bases are TGTGCCAGCAGTTACGTTGGATTAAGGTCACCAAATTCACCCCTCCACTTT. Protein product: CASSYVGLRSPNSPLHF.

This clonotype turned up a few times. This chain connects TRBV9 to TRBJ2-1; 11 positions agree with TRBD2. The V and J ends lost 4 bases and 7 bases, in that order; junction bases with no gene match: 4. In germline, CDR1 is SGDLS, CDR2 YYNGEE. This CDR3 spans 14 amino acids. DNA of the CDR3: TGTGCCAGCAGCTTGCCTAGCGGGAGGAATGAGCAGTTCTTC. This codes for CASSLPSGRNEQFF.

This clonotype was observed once. Here the CDR3 reads CATRDSGSVADTQYF. The CDR3 region has the DNA TGTGCCACCAGAGATAGCGGGAGTGTTGCGGATACGCAGTATTTT. V usage is TRBV15 and J usage is TRBJ2-3; the match to TRBD2 covers 9 bases. Per the germline V gene, CDR1 is LNHNV and CDR2 is YYDKDF (reference sequence). The junction had 10 bases not matched to a gene; V was cut back by 6 bases and J by 6 bases. There are 15 residues in the CDR3.

A few counts support this clonotype. The rearrangement joins TRBV5-8 to TRBJ1-1; maybe TRBD1 (5 bases). Trimming cost V 4 bases and J 4 bases, with 17 bases left between them. The CDR3 is 15 residues long. Germline V gene lookup returns CDR1 SGHTS and CDR2 YDEGEE. The CDR3 protein is CASSPAGRERTEAFF. CDR3 coding DNA: TGTGCCAGCAGCCCTGCGGGCAGGGAGCGCACTGAAGCTTTCTTT.

This chain links TRBV12-5 with TRBJ1-1, with 8 bases that match TRBD1. This CDR3 region has 13 residues. The V and J ends lost 6 bases and 4 bases, in that order; junction bases with no gene match: 4. CDR1 is LGHNT, CDR2 FRNRAP, per germline. DNA of the CDR3: TGTGCTAGTGGCCAAGACAGGGGCACTGAAGCTTTCTTT. Translating gives CASGQDRGTEAFF.

This chain connects TRBV18 to TRBJ2-3; 7 nucleotides match TRBD1. The J call may be mistaken, given a closer DNA end match to TRBJ1-5. Germline CDR1 KGHSH, CDR2 LQKENI. This CDR3 has 15 residues. Written as DNA, the CDR3 is TGTGCCAGCTCAGCGGGACAGACTAGCACAGATACGCAGCATTTT. This translates into CASSAGQTSTDTQHF.

This clonotype was counted ten times or more. The CDR3 loop reads CASSFYNEQFF. CDR3 coding DNA: TGTGCCAGCAGTTTCTACAATGAGCAGTTCTTC. The genes are TRBV12-3 or TRBV12-4 and TRBJ2-1; D gene ambiguous. The V gene lost 3 bases and the J gene lost 3 bases, with 0 bases spanning the gap. CDR3 length: 11 amino acids.

This clonotype was found a few times. The chain couples TRBV20-1 to TRBJ2-7, with D unresolved. This CDR3 comprises 11 residues. Trimming left V 4 bases short and J 6 bases short, with 10 bases between. Germline values: CDR1 DFQATT, CDR2 SNEGSKA (reference sequence). The CDR3 spells CSAIGLPEQYF. The CDR3 nucleotides are TGCAGTGCTATCGGGTTGCCCGAGCAGTACTTC.

This chain uses TRBV5-1 with TRBJ2-4; a possible D gene is TRBD2 (5 bases). The germline V and J ends were trimmed by 4 bases and 2 bases, with 19 bases remaining between them. The length of the CDR3 is 17 residues. CDR1 SGHRS and CDR2 YFSETQ come from the germline V gene. The CDR3 DNA is TGCGCCAGCAGCCCGCAAAGCGGTCTATCCACCAAAAACATTCAGTACTTC. Translation gives CASSPQSGLSTKNIQYF.

V is TRBV15 and J is TRBJ1-2; no clear D gene. In germline, CDR1 is LNHNV, CDR2 YYDKDF (reference sequence). V was cut by 3 bases and J by 5 bases, with 13 bases left in between. The CDR3 length is 14 residues. The CDR3 nucleotides are TGTGCCACCAGCAGGGACTCGACTTGGTATGGCTACACCTTC. Its protein is CATSRDSTWYGYTF.

The V gene is TRBV5-1, the J gene TRBJ2-3, with D perhaps TRBD1 (6 bases). V gave up 0 bases and J gave up 6 bases, with 11 bases separating them. This CDR3 is built from 14 residues. CDR1 is SGHRS, CDR2 YFSETQ, per germline. The DNA for the CDR3 is TGCGCCAGCAGCTTGGGGGGCCAGGGGGATACGCAGTATTTT. Protein: CASSLGGQGDTQYF.